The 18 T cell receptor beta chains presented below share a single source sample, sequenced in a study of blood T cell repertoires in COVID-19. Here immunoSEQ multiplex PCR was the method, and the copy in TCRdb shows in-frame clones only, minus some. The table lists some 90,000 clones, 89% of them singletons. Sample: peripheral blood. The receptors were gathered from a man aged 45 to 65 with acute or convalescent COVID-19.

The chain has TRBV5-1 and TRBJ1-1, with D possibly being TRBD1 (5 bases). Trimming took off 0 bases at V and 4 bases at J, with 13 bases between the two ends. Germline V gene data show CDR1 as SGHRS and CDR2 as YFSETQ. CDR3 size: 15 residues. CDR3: CASSLGQGGITEAFF. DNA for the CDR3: TGCGCCAGCAGCTTGGGCCAGGGAGGGATCACTGAAGCTTTCTTT.

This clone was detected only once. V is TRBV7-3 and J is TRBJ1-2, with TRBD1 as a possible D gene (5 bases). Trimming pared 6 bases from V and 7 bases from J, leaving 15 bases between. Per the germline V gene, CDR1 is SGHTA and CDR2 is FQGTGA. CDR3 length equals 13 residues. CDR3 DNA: TGTGCCAGCAGTTCCCCCTTGGGGGGTGGCTACACCTTC. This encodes CASSSPLGGGYTF.

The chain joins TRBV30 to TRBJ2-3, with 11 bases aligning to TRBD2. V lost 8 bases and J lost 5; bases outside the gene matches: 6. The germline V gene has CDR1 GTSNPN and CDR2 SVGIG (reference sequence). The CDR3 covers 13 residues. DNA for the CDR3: TGTGCCCGTAGCGGGGGGGCTGTAGATACGCAGTATTTT. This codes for CARSGGAVDTQYF.

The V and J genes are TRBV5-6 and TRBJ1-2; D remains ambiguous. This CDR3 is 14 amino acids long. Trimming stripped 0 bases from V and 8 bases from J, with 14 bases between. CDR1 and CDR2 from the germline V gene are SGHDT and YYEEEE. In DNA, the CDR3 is TGTGCCAGCAGCTTGGTGTCAGGTTTGGGCGGCTACACCTTC. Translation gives CASSLVSGLGGYTF.

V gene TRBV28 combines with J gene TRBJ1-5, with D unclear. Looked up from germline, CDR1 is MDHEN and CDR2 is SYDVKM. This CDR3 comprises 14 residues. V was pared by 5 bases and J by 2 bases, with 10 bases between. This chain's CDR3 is CASSPTAGNQPQHF. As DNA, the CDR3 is TGTGCCAGCAGTCCGACGGCGGGCAATCAGCCCCAGCATTTT. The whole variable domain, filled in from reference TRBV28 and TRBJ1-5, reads DVKVTQSSRYLVKRTGEKVFLECVQDMDHENMFWYRQDPGLGLRLIYFSYDVKMKEKGDIPEGYSVSREKKERFSLILESASTNQTSMYLCASSPTAGNQPQHFGDGTRLSIL.

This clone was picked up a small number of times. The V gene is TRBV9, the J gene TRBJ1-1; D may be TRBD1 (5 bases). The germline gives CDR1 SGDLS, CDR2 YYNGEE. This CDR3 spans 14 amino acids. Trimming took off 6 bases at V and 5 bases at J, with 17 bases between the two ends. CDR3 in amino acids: CASKGVTRITEAFF. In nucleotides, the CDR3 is TGTGCCAGCAAAGGGGTAACAAGAATTACTGAAGCTTTCTTT. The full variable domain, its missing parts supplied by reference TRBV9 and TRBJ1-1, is DSGVTQTPKHLITATGQRVTLRCSPRSGDLSVYWYQQSLDQGLQFLIQYYNGEERAKGNILERFSAQQFPDLHSELNLSSLELGDSALYFCASKGVTRITEAFFGQGTRLTVV.

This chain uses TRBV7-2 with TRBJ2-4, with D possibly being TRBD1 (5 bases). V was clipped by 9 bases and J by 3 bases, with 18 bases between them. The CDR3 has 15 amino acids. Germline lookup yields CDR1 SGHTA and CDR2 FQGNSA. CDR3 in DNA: TGTGCCAGTCGGACGACTGTGGGGCGCAAAAACATTCAGTACTTC. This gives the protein CASRTTVGRKNIQYF.

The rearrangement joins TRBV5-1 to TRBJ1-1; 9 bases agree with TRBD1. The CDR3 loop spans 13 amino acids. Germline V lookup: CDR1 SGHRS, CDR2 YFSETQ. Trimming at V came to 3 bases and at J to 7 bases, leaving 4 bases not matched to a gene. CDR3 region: CASSSQGADEAFF. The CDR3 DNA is TGCGCCAGCAGCTCACAGGGGGCAGATGAAGCTTTCTTT.

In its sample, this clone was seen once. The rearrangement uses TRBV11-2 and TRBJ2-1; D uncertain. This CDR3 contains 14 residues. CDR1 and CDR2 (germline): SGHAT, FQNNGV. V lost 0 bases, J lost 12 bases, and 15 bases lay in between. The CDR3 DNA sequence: TGTGCCAGCAGCTTAGATCAGGCTGGATTGGGGCAGTTCTTC. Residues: CASSLDQAGLGQFF.

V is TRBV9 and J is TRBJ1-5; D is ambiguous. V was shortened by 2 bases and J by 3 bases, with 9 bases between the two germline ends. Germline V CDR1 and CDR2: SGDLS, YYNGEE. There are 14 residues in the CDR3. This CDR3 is CASSVGGPNQPQHF. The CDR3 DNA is TGTGCCAGCAGCGTGGGAGGGCCCAATCAGCCCCAGCATTTT.

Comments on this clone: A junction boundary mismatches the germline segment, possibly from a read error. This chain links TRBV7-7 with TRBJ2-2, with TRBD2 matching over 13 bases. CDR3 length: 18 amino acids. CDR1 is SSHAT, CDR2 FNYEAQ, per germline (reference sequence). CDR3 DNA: TGTGCTAGCAGCTTATTCGGACTAGCGGGGGATAAGACCGGGGAGCTGTTTTTT. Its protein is CASSLFGLAGDKTGELFF.

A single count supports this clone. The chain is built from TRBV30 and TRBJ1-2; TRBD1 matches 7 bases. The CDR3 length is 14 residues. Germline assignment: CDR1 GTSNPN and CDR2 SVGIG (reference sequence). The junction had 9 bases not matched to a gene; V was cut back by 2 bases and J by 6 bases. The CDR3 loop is CAWSSDRVWDGYTF. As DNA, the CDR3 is TGTGCCTGGAGTAGCGACAGGGTATGGGATGGCTACACCTTC.

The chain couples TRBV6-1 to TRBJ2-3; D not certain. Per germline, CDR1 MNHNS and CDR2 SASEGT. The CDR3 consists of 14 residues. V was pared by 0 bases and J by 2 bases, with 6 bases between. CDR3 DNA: TGTGCCAGCAGTGAAGCGGCGGACACAGATACGCAGTATTTT. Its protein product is CASSEAADTDTQYF.

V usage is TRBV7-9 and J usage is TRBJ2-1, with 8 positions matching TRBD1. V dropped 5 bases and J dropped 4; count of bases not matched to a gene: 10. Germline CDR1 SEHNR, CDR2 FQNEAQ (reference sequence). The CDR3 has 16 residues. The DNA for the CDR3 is TGTGCCAGCAGCGGCCCCGGGACAGGAACATACAATGAGCAGTTCTTC. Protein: CASSGPGTGTYNEQFF.

CDR3 DNA sequence: TGTGCCAGCAGCAAAGTAATAGTGGTTAACTATGGCTACACCTTC. Protein product: CASSKVIVVNYGYTF. V gene TRBV21-1 combines with J gene TRBJ1-2. TRBV21-1 is classified as a pseudogene. The CDR3 loop spans 15 amino acids.

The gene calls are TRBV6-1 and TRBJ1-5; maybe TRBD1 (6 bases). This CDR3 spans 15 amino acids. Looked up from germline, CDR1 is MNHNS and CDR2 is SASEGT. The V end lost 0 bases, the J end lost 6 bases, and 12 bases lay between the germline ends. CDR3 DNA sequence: TGTGCCAGCAGTGAAGCGCTGGGGGCAGGTCAGCCCCAGCATTTT. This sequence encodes CASSEALGAGQPQHF.

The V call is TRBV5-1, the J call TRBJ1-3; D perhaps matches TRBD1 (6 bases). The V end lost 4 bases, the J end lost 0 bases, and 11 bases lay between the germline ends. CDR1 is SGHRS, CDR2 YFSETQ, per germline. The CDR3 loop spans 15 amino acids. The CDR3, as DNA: TGCGCCAGCAGCCCGTGGGACATCTCTGGAAACACCATATATTTT. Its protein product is CASSPWDISGNTIYF.

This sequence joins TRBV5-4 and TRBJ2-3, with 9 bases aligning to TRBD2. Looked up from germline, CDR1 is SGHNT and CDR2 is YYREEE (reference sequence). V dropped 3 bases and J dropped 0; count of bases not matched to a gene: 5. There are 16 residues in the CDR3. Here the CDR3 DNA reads TGTGCCAGCAGCTCAGGGACTAGCCCAAGCACAGATACGCAGTATTTT. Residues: CASSSGTSPSTDTQYF.